These T cell receptor beta chains were read from a single sample in a study of T cells in Graves' hyperthyroidism and ophthalmopathy. TCRdb ran MiXCR on the multiplex PCR reads and lists one entry per CDR3 protein. The sample shows some 510,000 distinct CDR3 sequences, roughly 50% of them seen only once. The sequenced sample consisted of peripheral blood or thyroid tissue (not recorded which). The receptors shown here come from a woman aged 18 to 35 with Graves' hyperthyroidism. Both conserved end residues are trimmed from each CDR3. D genes are given only for firm matches.

>TRBV2|-|TRBJ2-5
ASRFEAQY
>TRBV7-9|-|TRBJ1-1
ASSIGQGTEAF
>TRBV19|TRBD1|TRBJ1-3
ASTPGTALSGNTIY
>TRBV4-2|-|TRBJ1-2
AGRLRPSAGYT
>TRBV5-1|-|TRBJ2-7
ASSLASSAHEQY
>TRBV25-1|TRBD1|TRBJ1-1
ASRLGQGGGEAF
>TRBV29-1|TRBD1|TRBJ1-2
SARQGGQDGYT
>TRBV11-2|TRBD1|TRBJ2-7
ASSRTGTGSYEQY
>TRBV7-8|TRBD1|TRBJ1-2
ASSITGAGARGYT
>TRBV2|-|TRBJ1-5
ASNGAGRGGNQPQH
>TRBV7-9|-|TRBJ2-1
ASSLGTEQF
>TRBV19|-|TRBJ1-1
ASSPHYTEAF
>TRBV10-3|-|TRBJ2-7
AIRRQLGAYEQY
>TRBV2|TRBD1|TRBJ1-2
ASKWRTGGNNYGYT
>TRBV19|-|TRBJ2-6
ASSMDGSGANVLT
>TRBV20-1|TRBD1|TRBJ2-7
SASLGQGGPYEQY
>TRBV20-1|-|TRBJ2-7
SALAGQHFV
>TRBV12-3/TRBV12-4|-|TRBJ1-2
ASSTLGGNGYT
>TRBV20-1|-|TRBJ2-5
SALDSVQETQY
>TRBV12-3/TRBV12-4|-|TRBJ2-7
ASSSYYSSGRATLILDEQY
>TRBV20-1|-|TRBJ2-7
SDSHGATYEQY
>TRBV14|-|TRBJ2-5
ASSQDLAGLQETQY
>TRBV29-1|-|TRBJ1-3
SGSPGPSGNTIY
>TRBV29-1|-|TRBJ2-7
SVVGDTSSYEQY
>TRBV7-9|-|TRBJ1-1
ASSQSLGRAF
>TRBV10-3|-|TRBJ1-2
AISEPLTGSLAYGYT
>TRBV29-1|TRBD1|TRBJ2-7
SEPPGQGGYEQY
>TRBV29-1|TRBD1|TRBJ1-1
SVRDREDTEAF
>TRBV9|-|TRBJ1-6
ASSVRGTNNSPLH
>TRBV5-1|-|TRBJ2-6
ASSLVEAGANVLT
>TRBV10-3|-|TRBJ2-7
AISPDSYEQY
>TRBV19|-|TRBJ1-1
ASSTRRPNTEAF
>TRBV20-1|-|TRBJ2-5
SASGLTVIETQY
>TRBV6-1|TRBD1|TRBJ2-5
ASSGGQVKETQY
>TRBV15|TRBD1|TRBJ2-5
ATSRVGGLETQY
>TRBV7-9|-|TRBJ2-7
ASSRTGIWDEQY
>TRBV2|-|TRBJ2-3
ASSGDGDTSSITDTQY
>TRBV7-2|-|TRBJ1-2
ASSLGLNYGYT
>TRBV10-3|-|TRBJ1-4
AISESGTGEKLF
>TRBV7-2|-|TRBJ2-3
ASSSTGVDTQY
>TRBV25-1|-|TRBJ2-7
ARGPSGGVVEQY
>TRBV2|-|TRBJ2-5
ASSNSGTSQETQY
>TRBV7-2|TRBD2|TRBJ2-6
ASKLAGSGANVLT
>TRBV4-1|-|TRBJ2-7
ASSQLQGLSYEQY
>TRBV25-1|-|TRBJ1-5
ASNQGGNQPQH
>TRBV15|TRBD1|TRBJ1-5
ATSRDLQGQPQH
>TRBV11-2|TRBD1|TRBJ2-5
ASRWTGTQETQY
>TRBV2|TRBD2|TRBJ2-7
ASILAGYYEQY
>TRBV7-3|-|TRBJ2-5
ASSYRGAGGTQY
>TRBV10-3|TRBD1|TRBJ1-2
ASRGGGGYT
>TRBV20-1|-|TRBJ2-2
SANWDSRGGGELF
>TRBV2|-|TRBJ2-7
ASSRYGAYEQY
>TRBV15|TRBD1|TRBJ1-5
ATSSVRDRMSTGAGNQLQH
>TRBV24-1|-|TRBJ2-5
ATSDPPLDETQY
>TRBV20-1|TRBD2|TRBJ2-7
SARDPSSGSSYEQY
>TRBV25-1|-|TRBJ2-1
ASTSGYSYNEQF
>TRBV7-6|-|TRBJ2-7
ASSVRRGNLMEQY
>TRBV29-1|-|TRBJ1-1
SVEDAGYTEAF
>TRBV15|TRBD2|TRBJ2-7
ATSRDPAGGQY